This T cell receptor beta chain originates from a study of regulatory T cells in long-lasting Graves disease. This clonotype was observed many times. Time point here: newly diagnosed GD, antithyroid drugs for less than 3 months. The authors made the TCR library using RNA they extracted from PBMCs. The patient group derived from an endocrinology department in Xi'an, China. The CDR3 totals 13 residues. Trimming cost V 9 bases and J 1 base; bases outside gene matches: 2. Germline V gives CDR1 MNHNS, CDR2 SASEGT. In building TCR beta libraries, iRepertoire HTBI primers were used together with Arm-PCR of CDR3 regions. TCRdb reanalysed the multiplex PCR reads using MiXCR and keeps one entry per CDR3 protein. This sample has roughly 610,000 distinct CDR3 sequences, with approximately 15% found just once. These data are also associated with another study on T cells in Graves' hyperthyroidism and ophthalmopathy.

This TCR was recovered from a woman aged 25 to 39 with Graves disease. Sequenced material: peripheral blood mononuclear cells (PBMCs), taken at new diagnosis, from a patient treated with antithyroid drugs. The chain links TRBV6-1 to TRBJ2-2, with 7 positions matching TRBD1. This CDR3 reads CASYRGNTGELFF. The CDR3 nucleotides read TGTGCCAGTTACAGGGGGAACACCGGGGAGCTGTTTTTT.